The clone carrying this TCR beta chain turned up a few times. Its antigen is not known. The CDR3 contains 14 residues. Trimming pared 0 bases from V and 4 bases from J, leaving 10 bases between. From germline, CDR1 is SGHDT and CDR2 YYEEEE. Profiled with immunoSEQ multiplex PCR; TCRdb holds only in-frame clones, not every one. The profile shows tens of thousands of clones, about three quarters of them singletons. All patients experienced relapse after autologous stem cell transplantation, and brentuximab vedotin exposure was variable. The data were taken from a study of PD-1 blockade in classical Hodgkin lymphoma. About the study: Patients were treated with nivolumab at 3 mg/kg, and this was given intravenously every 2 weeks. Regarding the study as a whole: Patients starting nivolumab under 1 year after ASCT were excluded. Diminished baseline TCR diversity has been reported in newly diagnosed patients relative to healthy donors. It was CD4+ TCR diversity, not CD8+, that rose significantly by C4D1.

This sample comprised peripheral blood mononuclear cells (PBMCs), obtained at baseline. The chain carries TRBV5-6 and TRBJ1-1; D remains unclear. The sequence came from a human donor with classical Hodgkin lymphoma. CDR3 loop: CASSLGQLGTEAFF. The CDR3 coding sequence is TGTGCCAGCAGCTTGGGGCAGCTGGGCACTGAAGCTTTCTTT.